Only one count was recorded for the clone carrying this T cell receptor (beta chain). Its antigen is currently unknown. This sample is part of a study of T cell responses to AZD1222 COVID-19 vaccine. On the study more broadly: Investigators merged groups given second doses at roughly 4 or roughly 12 weeks. The study, taken as a whole, reports: At baseline, just a handful of AZD1222 recipients tested seropositive. No repertoire was sampled before or during the peak T cell response, only after it. An increase in Spike-specific TCR breadth and depth was observed after two AZD1222 doses.

The CDR3 runs 16 residues. The protocol was immunoSEQ multiplex PCR, while the TCRdb copy is restricted to in-frame clones and leaves out a portion. The table lists about 70,000 clones, around 83% of them singletons. This sample comprised peripheral blood, obtained on day 0 of AZD1222 vaccination. This clonotype was sampled from an adult in good health. The rearrangement joins TRBV21-1 to TRBJ1-5; TRBD1, the table's D call, was not compared with the DNA. TRBV21-1 is an annotated pseudogene. CDR3 sequence: CASSKLPWAENQPQHF. The CDR3, as DNA: TGTGCCAGCAGCAAATTGCCCTGGGCCGAAAATCAGCCCCAGCATTTT.